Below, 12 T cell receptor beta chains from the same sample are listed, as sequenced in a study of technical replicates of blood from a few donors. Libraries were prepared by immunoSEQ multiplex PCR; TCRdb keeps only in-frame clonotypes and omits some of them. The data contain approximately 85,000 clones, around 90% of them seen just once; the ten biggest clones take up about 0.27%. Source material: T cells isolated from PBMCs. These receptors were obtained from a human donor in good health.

CDR3 in amino acids: CASSLQGSRNTIYF. The CDR3 coding sequence is TGTGCCAGCAGCTTACAGGGTTCCCGAAACACCATATATTTT. J is TRBJ1-3 and V is TRBV11-2; tentative D call: TRBD1 (5 bases). This CDR3 contains 14 residues. Trimming left V 2 bases short and J 5 bases short, with 10 bases between. CDR1 SGHAT and CDR2 FQNNGV come from the germline V gene.

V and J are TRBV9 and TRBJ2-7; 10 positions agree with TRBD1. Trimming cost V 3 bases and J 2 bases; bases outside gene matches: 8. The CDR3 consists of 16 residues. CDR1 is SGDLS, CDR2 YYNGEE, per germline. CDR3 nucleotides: TGTGCCAGCAGCGCCTTAGACAGGGGGCCTGCCTACGAGCAGTACTTC. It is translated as CASSALDRGPAYEQYF.

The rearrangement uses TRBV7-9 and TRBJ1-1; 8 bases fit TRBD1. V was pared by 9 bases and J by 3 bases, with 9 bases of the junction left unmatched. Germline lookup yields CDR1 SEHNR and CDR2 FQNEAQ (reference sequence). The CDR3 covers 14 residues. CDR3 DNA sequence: TGTGCCAGGTCGACAGGGGAAGTTTACACTGAAGCTTTCTTT. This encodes CARSTGEVYTEAFF.

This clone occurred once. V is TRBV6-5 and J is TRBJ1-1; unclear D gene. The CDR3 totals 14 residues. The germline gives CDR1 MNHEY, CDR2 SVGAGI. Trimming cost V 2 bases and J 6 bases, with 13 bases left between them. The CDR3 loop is CASSYRREGSEAFF. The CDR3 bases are TGTGCCAGCAGTTACAGGAGGGAGGGTTCTGAAGCTTTCTTT.

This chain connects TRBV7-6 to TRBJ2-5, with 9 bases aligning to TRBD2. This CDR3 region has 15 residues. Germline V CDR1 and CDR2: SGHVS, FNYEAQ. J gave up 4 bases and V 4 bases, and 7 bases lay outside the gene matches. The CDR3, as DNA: TGTGCCAGCAGCTCCTTAGCGGGAGTTGGAGAGACCCAGTACTTC. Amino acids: CASSSLAGVGETQYF.

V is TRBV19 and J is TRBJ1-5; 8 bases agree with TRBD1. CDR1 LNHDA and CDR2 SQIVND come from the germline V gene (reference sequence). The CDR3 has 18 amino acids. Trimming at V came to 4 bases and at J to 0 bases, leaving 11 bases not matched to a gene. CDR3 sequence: CASSREQGGTYSNQPQHF. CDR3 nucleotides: TGTGCCAGTAGTAGAGAACAGGGGGGGACGTATAGCAATCAGCCCCAGCATTTT.

CDR3 amino acids: CASSRPGVTNEKLFF. For the CDR3, the DNA is TGCGCCAGCAGCCGACCAGGGGTGACTAATGAAAAACTGTTTTTT. The chain uses TRBV4-1 and TRBJ1-4; D might be TRBD1 (6 bases). The CDR3 has 15 amino acids. Germline loops: CDR1 MGHRA, CDR2 YSYEKL. V was shortened by 4 bases and J by 2 bases, with 11 bases between the two germline ends.

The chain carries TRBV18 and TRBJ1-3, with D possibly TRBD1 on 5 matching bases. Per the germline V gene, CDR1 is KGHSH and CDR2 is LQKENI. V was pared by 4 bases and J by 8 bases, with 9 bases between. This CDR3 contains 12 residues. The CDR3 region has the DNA TGTGCCAGCTCACGGTCGGGGGACACCATATATTTT. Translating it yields CASSRSGDTIYF. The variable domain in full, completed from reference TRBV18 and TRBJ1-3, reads NAGVMQNPRHLVRRRGQEARLRCSPMKGHSHVYWYRQLPEEGLKFMVYLQKENIIDESGMPKERFSAEFPKEGPSILRIQQVVRGDSAAYFCASSRSGDTIYFGEGSWLTVV.

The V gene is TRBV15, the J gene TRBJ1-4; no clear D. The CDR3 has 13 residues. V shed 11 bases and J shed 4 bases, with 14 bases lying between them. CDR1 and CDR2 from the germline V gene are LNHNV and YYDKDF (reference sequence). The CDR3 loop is CAAQNSFNEKLFF. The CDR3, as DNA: TGTGCCGCCCAAAACAGCTTTAATGAAAAACTGTTTTTT.

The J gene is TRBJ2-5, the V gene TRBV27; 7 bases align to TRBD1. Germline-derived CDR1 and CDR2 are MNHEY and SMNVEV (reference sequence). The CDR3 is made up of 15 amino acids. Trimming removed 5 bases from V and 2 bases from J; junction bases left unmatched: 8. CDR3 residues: CASSPPGTAQETQYF. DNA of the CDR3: TGTGCCAGCAGTCCCCCCGGGACAGCACAAGAGACCCAGTACTTC.

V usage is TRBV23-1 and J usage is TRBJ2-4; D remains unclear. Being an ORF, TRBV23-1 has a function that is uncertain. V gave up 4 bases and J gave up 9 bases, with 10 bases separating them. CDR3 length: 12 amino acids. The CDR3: CASSPPASIQYF. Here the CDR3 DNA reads TGCGCCAGCAGTCCCCCCGCTAGCATTCAGTACTTC.

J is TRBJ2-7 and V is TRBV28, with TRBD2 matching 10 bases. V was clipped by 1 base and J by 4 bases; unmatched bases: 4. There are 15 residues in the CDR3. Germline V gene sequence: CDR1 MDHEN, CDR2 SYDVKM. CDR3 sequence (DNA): TGTGCCAGCAGTTTATCAGGACTAGCGGCATACGAGCAGTACTTC. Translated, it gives CASSLSGLAAYEQYF.